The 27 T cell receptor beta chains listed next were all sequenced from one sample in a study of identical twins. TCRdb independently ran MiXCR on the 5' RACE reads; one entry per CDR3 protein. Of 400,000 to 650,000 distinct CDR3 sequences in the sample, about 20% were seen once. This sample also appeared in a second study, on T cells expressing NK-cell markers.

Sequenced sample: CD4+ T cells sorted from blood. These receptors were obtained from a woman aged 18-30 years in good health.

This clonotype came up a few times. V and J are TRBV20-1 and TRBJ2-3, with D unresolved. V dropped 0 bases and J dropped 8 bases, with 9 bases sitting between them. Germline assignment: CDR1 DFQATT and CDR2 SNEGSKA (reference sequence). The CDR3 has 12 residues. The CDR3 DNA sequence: TGCAGTGCTAGAGATGGAGTAGTTACGCAGTATTTT. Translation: CSARDGVVTQYF.

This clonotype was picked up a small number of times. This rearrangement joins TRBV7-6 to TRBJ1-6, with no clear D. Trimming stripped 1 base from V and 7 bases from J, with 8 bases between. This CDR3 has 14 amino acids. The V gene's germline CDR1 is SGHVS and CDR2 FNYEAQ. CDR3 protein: CASSLGTNNSPLHF. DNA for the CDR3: TGTGCCAGCAGCTTAGGTACAAACAATTCACCCCTCCACTTT.

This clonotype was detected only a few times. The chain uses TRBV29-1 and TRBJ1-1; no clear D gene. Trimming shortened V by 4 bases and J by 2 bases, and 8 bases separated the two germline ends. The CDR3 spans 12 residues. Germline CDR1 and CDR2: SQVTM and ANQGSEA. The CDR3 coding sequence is TGCAGCGTTGCCGTAACCAACACTGAAGCTTTCTTT. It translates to CSVAVTNTEAFF.

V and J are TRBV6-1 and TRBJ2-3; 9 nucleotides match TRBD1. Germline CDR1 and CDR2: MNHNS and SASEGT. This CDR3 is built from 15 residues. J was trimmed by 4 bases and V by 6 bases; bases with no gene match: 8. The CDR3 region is CASSPGQGAPDTQYF. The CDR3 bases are TGTGCCAGCAGCCCGGGACAGGGAGCACCAGATACGCAGTATTTT.

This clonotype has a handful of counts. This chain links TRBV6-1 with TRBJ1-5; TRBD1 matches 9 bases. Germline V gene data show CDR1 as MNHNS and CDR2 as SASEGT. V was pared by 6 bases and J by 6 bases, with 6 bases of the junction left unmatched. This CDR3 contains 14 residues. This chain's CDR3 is CASSGQGRVQPQHF. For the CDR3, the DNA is TGTGCCAGCAGCGGACAGGGGAGGGTTCAGCCCCAGCATTTT.

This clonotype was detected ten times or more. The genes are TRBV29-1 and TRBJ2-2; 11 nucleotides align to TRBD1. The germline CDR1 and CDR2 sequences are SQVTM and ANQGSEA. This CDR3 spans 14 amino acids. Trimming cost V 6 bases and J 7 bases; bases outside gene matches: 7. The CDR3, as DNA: TGCAGCGTGACGGACAGGGGGCGAGGCGGGGAGCTGTTTTTT. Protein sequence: CSVTDRGRGGELFF.

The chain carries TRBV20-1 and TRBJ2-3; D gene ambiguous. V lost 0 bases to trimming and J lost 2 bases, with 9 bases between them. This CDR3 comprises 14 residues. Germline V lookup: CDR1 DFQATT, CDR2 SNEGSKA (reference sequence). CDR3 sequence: CSARDHSYTDTQYF. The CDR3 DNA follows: TGCAGTGCTAGAGATCACTCATACACAGATACGCAGTATTTT.

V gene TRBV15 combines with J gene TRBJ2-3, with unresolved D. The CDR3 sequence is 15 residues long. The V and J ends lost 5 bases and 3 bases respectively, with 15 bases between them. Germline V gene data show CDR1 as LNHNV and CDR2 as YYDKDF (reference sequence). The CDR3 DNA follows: TGTGCCACCAGCTTAGAGACGGACCCTACAGATACGCAGTATTTT. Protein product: CATSLETDPTDTQYF.

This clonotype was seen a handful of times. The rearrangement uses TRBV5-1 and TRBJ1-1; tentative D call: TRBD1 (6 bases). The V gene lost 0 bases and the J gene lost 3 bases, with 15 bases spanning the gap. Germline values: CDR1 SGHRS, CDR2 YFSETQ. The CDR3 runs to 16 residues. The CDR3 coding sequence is TGCGCCAGCAGCTTGGAAGTTGGGACACCCTACACTGAAGCTTTCTTT. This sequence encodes CASSLEVGTPYTEAFF.

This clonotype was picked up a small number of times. The DNA of the CDR3 is TGTGCCACCCGGGACAGGGGTAATGAAAAACTGTTTTTT. Translating gives CATRDRGNEKLFF. The gene calls are TRBV10-3 and TRBJ1-4, with TRBD1 identical over 10 bases. V gave up 10 bases and J gave up 4 bases; unmatched junction bases: 3. The CDR3 extends over 13 amino acids. Germline lookup yields CDR1 ENHRY and CDR2 SYGVKD.

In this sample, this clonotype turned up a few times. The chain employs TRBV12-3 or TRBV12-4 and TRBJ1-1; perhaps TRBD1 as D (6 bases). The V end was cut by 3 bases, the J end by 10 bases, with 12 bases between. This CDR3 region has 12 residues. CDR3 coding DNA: TGTGCCAGCAGTTTTGCAGGGGCTATAGCTTTCTTT. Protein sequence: CASSFAGAIAFF.

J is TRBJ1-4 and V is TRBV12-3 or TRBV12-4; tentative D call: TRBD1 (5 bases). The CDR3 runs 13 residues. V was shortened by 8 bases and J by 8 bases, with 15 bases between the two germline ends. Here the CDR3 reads CASVRSGKEKLFF. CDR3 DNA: TGTGCCAGCGTCCGGTCAGGGAAAGAAAAACTGTTTTTT.

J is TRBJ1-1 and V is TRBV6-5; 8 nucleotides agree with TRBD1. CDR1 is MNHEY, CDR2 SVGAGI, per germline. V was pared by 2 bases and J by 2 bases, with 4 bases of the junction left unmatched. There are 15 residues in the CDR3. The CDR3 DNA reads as TGTGCCAGCAGTTACCGACAGGGGTCCAACACTGAAGCTTTCTTT. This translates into CASSYRQGSNTEAFF.

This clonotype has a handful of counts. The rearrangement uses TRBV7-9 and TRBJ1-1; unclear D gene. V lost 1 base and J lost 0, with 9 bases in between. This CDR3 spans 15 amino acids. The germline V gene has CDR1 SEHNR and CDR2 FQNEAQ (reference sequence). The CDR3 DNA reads TGTGCCAGCAGCTTAGTGACCTCTGTGAACACTGAAGCTTTCTTT. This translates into CASSLVTSVNTEAFF.

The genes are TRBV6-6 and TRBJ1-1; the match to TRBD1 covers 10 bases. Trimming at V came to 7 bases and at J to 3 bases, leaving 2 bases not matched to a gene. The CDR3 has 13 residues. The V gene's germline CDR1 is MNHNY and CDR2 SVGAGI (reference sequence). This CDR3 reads CASKTGGYTEAFF. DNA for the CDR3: TGTGCCAGCAAGACAGGGGGCTACACTGAAGCTTTCTTT.

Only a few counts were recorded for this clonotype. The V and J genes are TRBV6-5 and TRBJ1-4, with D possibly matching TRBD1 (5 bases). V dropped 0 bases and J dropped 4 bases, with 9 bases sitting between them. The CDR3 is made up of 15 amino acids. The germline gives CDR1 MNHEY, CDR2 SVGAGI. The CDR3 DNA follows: TGTGCCAGCAGTTACTCCGGGGGTTATAATGAAAAACTGTTTTTT. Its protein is CASSYSGGYNEKLFF.

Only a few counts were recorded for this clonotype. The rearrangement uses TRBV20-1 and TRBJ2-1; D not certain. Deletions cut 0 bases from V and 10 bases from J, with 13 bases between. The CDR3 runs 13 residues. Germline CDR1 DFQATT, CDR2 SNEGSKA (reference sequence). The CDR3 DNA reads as TGCAGTGCTAGAGATCCTTCAGGACGAGAGCAGTTCTTC. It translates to CSARDPSGREQFF.

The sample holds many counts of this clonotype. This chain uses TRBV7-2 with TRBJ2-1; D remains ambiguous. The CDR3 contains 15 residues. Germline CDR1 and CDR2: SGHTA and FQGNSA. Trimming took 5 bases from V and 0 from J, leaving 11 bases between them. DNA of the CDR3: TGTGCCAGCAGCCTCGTCCCTAGCTCCTACAATGAGCAGTTCTTC. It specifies CASSLVPSSYNEQFF. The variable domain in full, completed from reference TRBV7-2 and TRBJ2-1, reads GAGVSQSPSNKVTEKGKDVELRCDPISGHTALYWYRQSLGQGLEFLIYFQGNSAPDKSGLPSDRFSAERTGGSVSTLTIQRTQQEDSAVYLCASSLVPSSYNEQFFGPGTRLTVL.

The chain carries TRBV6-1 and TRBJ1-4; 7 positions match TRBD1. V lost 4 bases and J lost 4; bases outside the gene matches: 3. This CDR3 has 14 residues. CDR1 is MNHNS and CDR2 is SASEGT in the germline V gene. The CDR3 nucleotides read TGTGCCAGCAGTGGCGGGACAGTTAATGAAAAACTGTTTTTT. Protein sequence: CASSGGTVNEKLFF.

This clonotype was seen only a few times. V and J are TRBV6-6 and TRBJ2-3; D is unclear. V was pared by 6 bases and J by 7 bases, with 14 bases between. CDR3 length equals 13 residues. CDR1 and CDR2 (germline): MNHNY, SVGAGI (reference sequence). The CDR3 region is CASSQALQHTQYF. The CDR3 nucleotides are TGTGCCAGCAGCCAGGCCCTGCAACATACGCAGTATTTT.

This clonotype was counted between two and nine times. CDR3 nucleotides: TGTGCCAGCACCCCCCGGTCATCCGAGACCCAGTACTTC. Translated: CASTPRSSETQYF. This chain uses TRBV12-3 or TRBV12-4 with TRBJ2-5; D is unclear. Deletions cut 7 bases from V and 5 bases from J, with 14 bases between. The CDR3 sequence is 13 residues long.

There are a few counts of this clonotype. This CDR3 is CSASSGQRAWNEQYF. Here the CDR3 DNA reads TGCAGTGCTAGTTCTGGTCAGAGGGCCTGGAACGAGCAGTACTTC. This sequence joins TRBV20-1 and TRBJ2-7, with D maybe TRBD2 (5 bases). The V end lost 3 bases, the J end lost 5 bases, and 20 bases lay between the germline ends. CDR1 is DFQATT, CDR2 SNEGSKA, per germline (reference sequence). CDR3 size: 15 residues.

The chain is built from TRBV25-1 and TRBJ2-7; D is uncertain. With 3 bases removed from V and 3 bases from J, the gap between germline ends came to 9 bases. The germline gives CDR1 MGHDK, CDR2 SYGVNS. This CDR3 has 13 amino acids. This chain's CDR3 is CASSEAGVYEQYF. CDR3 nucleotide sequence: TGTGCCAGCAGTGAGGCAGGTGTCTACGAGCAGTACTTC.

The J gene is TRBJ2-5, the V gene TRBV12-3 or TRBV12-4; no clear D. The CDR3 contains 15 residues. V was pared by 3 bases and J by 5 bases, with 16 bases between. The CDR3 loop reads CASSLTHGVGETQYF. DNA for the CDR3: TGTGCCAGCAGTTTGACGCATGGAGTGGGCGAGACCCAGTACTTC.

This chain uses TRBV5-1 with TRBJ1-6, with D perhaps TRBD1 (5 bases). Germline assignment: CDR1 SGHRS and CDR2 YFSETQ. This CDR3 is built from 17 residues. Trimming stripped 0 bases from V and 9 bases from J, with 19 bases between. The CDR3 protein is CASSLALRETNSSPLHF. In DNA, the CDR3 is TGCGCCAGCAGCTTGGCGCTCAGGGAGACGAATAGTTCACCCCTCCACTTT.

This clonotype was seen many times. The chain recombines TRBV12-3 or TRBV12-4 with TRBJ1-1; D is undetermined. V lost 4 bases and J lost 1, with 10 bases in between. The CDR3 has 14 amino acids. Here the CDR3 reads CASSSIDKNTEAFF. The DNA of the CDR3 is TGTGCCAGCAGTTCGATAGACAAGAACACTGAAGCTTTCTTT.

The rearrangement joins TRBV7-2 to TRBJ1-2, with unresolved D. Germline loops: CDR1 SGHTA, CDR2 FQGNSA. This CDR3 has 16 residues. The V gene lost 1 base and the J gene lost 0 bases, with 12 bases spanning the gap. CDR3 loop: CASSLGGTQANYGYTF. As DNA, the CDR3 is TGTGCCAGCAGCTTAGGTGGCACTCAAGCTAACTATGGCTACACCTTC.